The TCR beta chain under discussion was sequenced for a study of technical replicates of blood from several donors. Produced via immunoSEQ multiplex PCR; TCRdb's table is partial and in-frame only. The repertoire holds tens of thousands of clones, with over 90% as singletons. The CDR3 contains 15 residues. Per the germline V gene, CDR1 is SGHRS and CDR2 is YFSETQ. V lost 0 bases and J lost 4, with 14 bases in between. The count of this clone is one. Sequencing was performed on T cells isolated from PBMCs. The receptor's source is a human donor in good health. V is TRBV5-1 and J is TRBJ2-7; possibly TRBD1 for D (6 bases). CDR3 amino acids: CASSLGQGREYEQYF. DNA of the CDR3: TGCGCCAGCAGCTTGGGGCAGGGGAGAGAATACGAGCAGTACTTC.